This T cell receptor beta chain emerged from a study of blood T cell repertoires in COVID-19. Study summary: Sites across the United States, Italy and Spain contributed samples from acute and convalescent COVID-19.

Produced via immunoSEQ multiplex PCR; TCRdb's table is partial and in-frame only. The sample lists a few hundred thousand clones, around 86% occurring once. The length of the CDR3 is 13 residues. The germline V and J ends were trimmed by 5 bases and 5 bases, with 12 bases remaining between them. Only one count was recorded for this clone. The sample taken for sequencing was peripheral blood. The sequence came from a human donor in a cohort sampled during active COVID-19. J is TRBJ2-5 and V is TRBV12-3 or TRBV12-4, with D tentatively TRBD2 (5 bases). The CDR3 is CASSTGRGETQYF. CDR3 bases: TGTGCCAGCAGTACCGGACGCGGGGAGACCCAGTACTTC.